The 20 T cell receptor beta chains below come from one sample, sequenced in a study of cytomegalovirus exposure and HLA in healthy donors. PCR primers comprised 60 Vbeta and 13 Jbeta primers. Some clones are missing from TCRdb's copy, which holds only in-frame ones; the method was immunoSEQ multiplex PCR. This table lists around 78,000 clones. The source material was PBMCs. Receptors were obtained from a man aged 18 to 29 in good health and CMV-seropositive.

The chain couples TRBV19 to TRBJ1-1, with 10 nucleotides matching TRBD1. The V segment lost 5 bases and the J segment 4 bases; nucleotides outside the gene matches: 13. Germline V CDR1 and CDR2: LNHDA, SQIVND (reference sequence). The CDR3 totals 17 residues. CDR3 region: CASSFRPGTGVSTEAFF. The CDR3, as DNA: TGTGCCAGTAGTTTCCGTCCCGGGACAGGGGTAAGCACTGAAGCTTTCTTT.

The chain joins TRBV2 to TRBJ2-1; a weak D match, TRBD1 (6 bases). Germline assignment: CDR1 SNHLY and CDR2 FYNNEI. The CDR3 runs to 12 residues. CDR3 sequence reads: CATGVERNEQFF. CDR3 DNA: TGTGCGACAGGCGTCGAAAGGAATGAGCAGTTCTTC.

The rearrangement joins TRBV11-2 to TRBJ1-6, with 8 bases that match TRBD1. J was trimmed by 7 bases and V by 3 bases; bases with no gene match: 2. The CDR3 runs to 14 residues. Germline-derived CDR1 and CDR2 are SGHAT and FQNNGV. The CDR3 protein is CASSLDRVNSPLHF. The CDR3 DNA reads as TGTGCCAGCAGCTTGGACAGGGTAAATTCACCCCTCCACTTT.

The chain joins TRBV9 to TRBJ1-1; maybe TRBD1 (6 bases). V was clipped by 3 bases and J by 1 base, with 10 bases between them. Per the germline V gene, CDR1 is SGDLS and CDR2 is YYNGEE. CDR3 length: 14 amino acids. This chain's CDR3 is CASSEGGRNTEAFF. CDR3 nucleotides: TGTGCCAGCAGCGAGGGGGGGAGGAACACTGAAGCTTTCTTT.

V and J are TRBV25-1 and TRBJ2-2, with 12 bases lining up with TRBD1. Germline V CDR1 and CDR2: MGHDK, SYGVNS. The CDR3 length is 15 residues. V was clipped by 1 base and J by 9 bases; unmatched bases: 3. CDR3 sequence: CASSESGQGAWELFF. In DNA form, the CDR3 reads TGTGCCAGCAGTGAATCGGGACAGGGGGCCTGGGAGCTGTTTTTT.

V gene TRBV19 combines with J gene TRBJ1-5; D might be TRBD1 (5 bases). This CDR3 has 14 amino acids. Trimming took off 7 bases at V and 7 bases at J, with 17 bases between the two ends. The V gene's germline CDR1 is LNHDA and CDR2 SQIVND (reference sequence). The CDR3 DNA reads as TGTGCCAGTACCGGGGGACGGTCTGGGCAGCCCCAGCATTTT. This codes for CASTGGRSGQPQHF.

The chain joins TRBV19 to TRBJ1-1; TRBD1 might be the D (5 bases). Trimming stripped 7 bases from V and 4 bases from J, with 13 bases between. CDR3 length equals 13 residues. The V gene's germline CDR1 is LNHDA and CDR2 SQIVND (reference sequence). CDR3 nucleotides: TGTGCCAGTATCAGCTGGGGCCCCACTGAAGCTTTCTTT. Translating it yields CASISWGPTEAFF. Full variable domain (rest looked up from reference TRBV19 and TRBJ1-1): DGGITQSPKYLFRKEGQNVTLSCEQNLNHDAMYWYRQDPGQGLRLIYYSQIVNDFQKGDIAEGYSVSREKKESFPLTVTSAQKNPTAFYLCASISWGPTEAFFGQGTRLTVV.

This rearrangement joins TRBV2 to TRBJ2-2; TRBD1 matches 9 bases. V was clipped by 6 bases and J by 4 bases; unmatched bases: 0. This CDR3 has 13 residues. Germline V gene sequence: CDR1 SNHLY, CDR2 FYNNEI. CDR3 nucleotide sequence: TGTGCCAGCAGGGACAGGGGCACCGGGGAGCTGTTTTTT. Its translation is CASRDRGTGELFF.

The V gene is TRBV2, the J gene TRBJ1-2; TRBD1 aligns across 9 bases. The CDR3 has 14 amino acids. V shed 7 bases and J 8 bases; nucleotides not matched to a gene: 11. Germline V gene lookup returns CDR1 SNHLY and CDR2 FYNNEI. This CDR3 reads CASTVLQGARGYTF. As DNA, the CDR3 is TGTGCCAGCACTGTACTACAGGGGGCGCGGGGCTACACCTTC.

The V and J genes are TRBV6-5 and TRBJ1-1; D remains unclear. CDR1 is MNHEY, CDR2 SVGAGI, per germline. V lost 6 bases, J lost 4 bases, and 18 bases lay in between. CDR3 length equals 15 residues. In DNA, the CDR3 is TGTGCCAGCAGGCCCAGAGGTCCGCGGGGCACTGAAGCTTTCTTT. Amino acids: CASRPRGPRGTEAFF.

This chain links TRBV4-1 with TRBJ2-7; D is possibly TRBD1 (5 bases). V lost 4 bases, J lost 0 bases, and 10 bases lay in between. CDR1 is MGHRA and CDR2 is YSYEKL in the germline V gene. The CDR3 is 14 amino acids. The CDR3 bases are TGCGCCAGCAGCCGGGGCCCACCCTCCTACGAGCAGTACTTC. Protein sequence: CASSRGPPSYEQYF.

The CDR3, as DNA: TGTGCCAGCAGCTTGGGGCTAGCGGGAGTATACAATGAGCAGTTCTTC. Translating it yields CASSLGLAGVYNEQFF. This chain joins TRBV5-5 and TRBJ2-1; 10 bases are a match to TRBD2. Germline V gives CDR1 SGHKS, CDR2 YYEKEE (reference sequence). Germline trimming cut 0 bases from V and 4 bases from J; bases unmatched to any gene: 4. The CDR3 covers 16 residues.

The chain is built from TRBV6-5 and TRBJ1-2; 7 positions agree with TRBD1. Per germline, CDR1 MNHEY and CDR2 SVGAGI. V shed 6 bases, J shed 7 bases, and the junction held 5 bases outside the gene matches. CDR3 length: 12 amino acids. Written as DNA, the CDR3 is TGTGCCAGCAGAGCCGACAGGGCTGGCTACACCTTC. The encoded protein is CASRADRAGYTF.

V is TRBV7-2 and J is TRBJ1-1, with D hard to call. CDR1 is SGHTA, CDR2 FQGNSA, per germline. Trimming pared 5 bases from V and 5 bases from J, leaving 12 bases between. The length of the CDR3 is 13 residues. The CDR3 DNA sequence: TGTGCCAGCAGCCCATTTGCAGTGACTGAAGCTTTCTTT. It encodes CASSPFAVTEAFF.

This rearrangement joins TRBV11-2 to TRBJ2-7; the D gene is possibly TRBD1 (6 bases). Germline CDR1 reads SGHAT; CDR2 reads FQNNGV. The CDR3 runs to 14 residues. Trimming took 1 base from V and 6 from J, leaving 13 bases between them. The CDR3 protein is CASSLVQGPREQYF. Here the CDR3 DNA reads TGTGCCAGCAGCTTAGTCCAGGGGCCCCGCGAGCAGTACTTC.

This chain joins TRBV29-1 and TRBJ2-7, with TRBD2 matching 11 bases. From germline, CDR1 is SQVTM and CDR2 ANQGSEA. The V and J ends lost 4 bases and 2 bases, in that order; junction bases with no gene match: 10. The CDR3 sequence is 16 residues long. CDR3 sequence: CSVGGVPGLAAYEQYF. CDR3 DNA: TGCAGCGTTGGGGGAGTACCGGGACTAGCGGCCTACGAGCAGTACTTC.

The rearrangement joins TRBV5-1 to TRBJ2-1; D remains unclear. The CDR3 runs 15 residues. The germline V gene encodes CDR1 SGHRS and CDR2 YFSETQ. Trimming left V 0 bases short and J 4 bases short, with 11 bases between. The chain's CDR3 is CASSLGEALYNEQFF. The CDR3, as DNA: TGCGCCAGCAGCTTGGGAGAAGCACTTTACAATGAGCAGTTCTTC.

The CDR3 coding sequence is TGTGCCAGTACCTTTGGACAGGGTGGAAACACCATATATTTT. Its translation is CASTFGQGGNTIYF. This rearrangement joins TRBV19 to TRBJ1-3; TRBD1 matches 8 bases. The ends lost 7 bases at V and 3 bases at J; junction bases unmatched: 5. This CDR3 has 14 residues. Germline V gene sequence: CDR1 LNHDA, CDR2 SQIVND (reference sequence).

The chain carries TRBV19 and TRBJ2-5, with D possibly being TRBD2 (5 bases). TRBJ2-7 matches the DNA end more closely, so the J call is doubtful. The CDR3 contains 15 residues. CDR1 LNHDA and CDR2 SQIVND come from the germline V gene (reference sequence). The CDR3 DNA sequence: TGTGCCACATCCCCGAGAGCTAGCAGTGTCTACGAGCAGTACTTC. Protein product: CATSPRASSVYEQYF.

The chain combines TRBV27 with TRBJ2-5, with D possibly being TRBD1 (6 bases). This CDR3 contains 13 residues. CDR1 is MNHEY, CDR2 SMNVEV, per germline (reference sequence). Deletions cut 3 bases from V and 5 bases from J, with 10 bases between. CDR3 sequence reads: CASSFGRGETQYF. The DNA of the CDR3 is TGTGCCAGCAGTTTCGGCAGGGGTGAGACCCAGTACTTC.